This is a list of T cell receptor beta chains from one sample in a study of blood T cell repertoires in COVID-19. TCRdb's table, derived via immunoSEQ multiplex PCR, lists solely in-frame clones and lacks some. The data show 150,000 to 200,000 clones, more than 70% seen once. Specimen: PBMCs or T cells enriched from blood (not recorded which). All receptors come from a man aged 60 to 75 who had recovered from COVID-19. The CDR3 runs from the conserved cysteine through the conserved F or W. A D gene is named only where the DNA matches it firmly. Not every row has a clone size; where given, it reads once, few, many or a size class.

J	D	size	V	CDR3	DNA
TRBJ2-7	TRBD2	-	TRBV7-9	CASSSAGSYEQYF	TGTGCCAGCAGCTCAGCGGGGAGCTACGAGCAGTACTTC
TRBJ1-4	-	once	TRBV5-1	CASSSQGGDEKLFF	TGCGCCAGCAGCTCACAGGGCGGTGATGAAAAACTGTTTTTT
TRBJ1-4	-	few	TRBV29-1	CSVEYTQGTTGATNEKLFF	TGCAGCGTTGAATACACCCAGGGTACTACAGGTGCAACTAATGAAAAACTGTTTTTT
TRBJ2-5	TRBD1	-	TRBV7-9	CASSLNRGRQETQYF	TGTGCCAGCAGCTTAAACAGGGGTAGGCAAGAGACCCAGTACTTC
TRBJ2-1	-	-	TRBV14	CASSPLAGTLDEQFF	TGTGCCAGCAGCCCCTTGGCGGGTACTCTAGATGAGCAGTTCTTC
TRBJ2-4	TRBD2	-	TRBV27	CASSRTSGRLGKNIQYF	TGTGCCAGCAGCCGGACTAGCGGGAGACTTGGGAAAAACATTCAGTACTTC
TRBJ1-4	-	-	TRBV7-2	CASSPNRDGYEKLFF	TGTGCCAGCAGCCCCAACAGAGATGGTTACGAAAAACTGTTTTTT
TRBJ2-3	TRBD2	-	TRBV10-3	CAISLTSGVTLDTQYF	TGTGCCATCAGTCTGACTAGCGGGGTCACACTAGATACGCAGTATTTT
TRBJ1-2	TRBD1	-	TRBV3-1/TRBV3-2	CASSQWGSRDREHGYTF	TGTGCCAGCAGCCAATGGGGGTCCCGGGACAGGGAGCATGGCTACACCTTC
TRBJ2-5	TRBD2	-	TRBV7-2	CASSLSGRVGETQYF	TGTGCCAGCAGCTTAAGCGGGAGGGTAGGGGAGACCCAGTACTTC
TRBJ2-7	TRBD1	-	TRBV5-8	CASSLPGTGRNEQYF	TGTGCCAGCAGCTTACCCGGGACAGGGCGCAACGAGCAGTACTTC
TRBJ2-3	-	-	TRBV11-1	CASYDRTSTDTQYF	TGTGCCAGCTACGACAGGACTAGCACAGATACGCAGTATTTT
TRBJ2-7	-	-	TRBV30	CAWRDNKQYF	TGTGCCTGGAGAGATAACAAGCAGTACTTC
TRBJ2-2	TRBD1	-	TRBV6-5	CASSYLQGASTGELFF	TGTGCCAGCAGTTACTTACAGGGGGCGAGCACCGGGGAGCTGTTTTTT
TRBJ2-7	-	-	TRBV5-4	CASSFDRTRTYEQYF	TGTGCCAGCAGCTTTGACAGGACTCGAACCTACGAGCAGTACTTC
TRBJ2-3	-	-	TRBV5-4	CASSFTVPDTQYF	TGTGCCAGCAGTTTTACAGTGCCAGATACGCAGTATTTT
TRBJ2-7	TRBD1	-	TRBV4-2	CASSQVQGFTYEQYF	TGTGCCAGCAGCCAAGTACAGGGGTTCACCTACGAGCAGTACTTC
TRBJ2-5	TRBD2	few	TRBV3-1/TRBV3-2	CASSHSGGGETQYF	TGTGCCAGCAGCCACTCGGGGGGGGGTGAGACCCAGTACTTC
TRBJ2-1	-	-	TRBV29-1	CSGGHSNEQFF	TGCAGCGGGGGACATTCCAATGAGCAGTTCTTC
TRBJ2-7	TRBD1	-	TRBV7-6	CASSLGPGQGMEQYF	TGTGCCAGCAGCTTAGGCCCGGGACAGGGAATGGAGCAGTACTTC
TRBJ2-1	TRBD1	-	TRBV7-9	CASSTWTGGNNEQFF	TGTGCCAGCAGCACATGGACAGGGGGCAACAATGAGCAGTTCTTC
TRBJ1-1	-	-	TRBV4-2	CASSQDTTWVEAFF	TGTGCCAGCAGCCAAGATACGACATGGGTTGAGGCTTTCTTT
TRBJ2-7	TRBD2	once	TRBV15	CATSNPAGSYEQYF	TGTGCCACCAGCAATCCAGCGGGATCCTACGAGCAGTACTTC
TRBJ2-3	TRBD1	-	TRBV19	CASRETGGATDTQYF	TGTGCCAGTAGAGAAACAGGGGGCGCGACAGATACGCAGTATTTT
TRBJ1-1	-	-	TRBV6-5	CASRRDEAFF	TGTGCCAGCAGGCGGGACGAAGCTTTCTTT
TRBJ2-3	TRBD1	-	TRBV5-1	CASTPDREDTQYF	TGCGCCAGCACCCCGGACAGGGAAGATACGCAGTATTTT
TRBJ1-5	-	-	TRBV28	CAALPRGYSNQPQHF	TGTGCCGCCCTACCCAGAGGTTATAGCAATCAGCCCCAGCATTTT
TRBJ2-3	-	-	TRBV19	CASSMPGDPAIDTQYF	TGTGCCAGTAGTATGCCGGGGGACCCGGCTATTGATACGCAGTATTTT
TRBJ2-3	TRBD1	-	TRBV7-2	CASSRTGAQSTDTQYF	TGTGCCAGCAGCAGGACAGGGGCCCAAAGCACAGATACGCAGTATTTT
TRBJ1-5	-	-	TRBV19	CASSITRQPQHF	TGTGCCAGTAGTATAACCCGGCAGCCCCAGCATTTT
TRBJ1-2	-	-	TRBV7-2	CASSPSSGTTHGYTF	TGTGCCAGCAGCCCCAGCTCGGGGACAACCCATGGCTACACCTTC
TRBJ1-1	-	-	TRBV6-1	CASSEALEAFF	TGTGCCAGCAGTGAAGCTCTCGAAGCTTTCTTT
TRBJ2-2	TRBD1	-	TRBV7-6	CASSSTGGTGELFF	TGTGCCAGCAGCTCCACAGGGGGCACCGGGGAGCTGTTTTTT
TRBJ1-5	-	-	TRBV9	CASSPSGGGQPQHF	TGTGCCAGCAGCCCCAGCGGGGGGGGACAGCCCCAGCATTTT
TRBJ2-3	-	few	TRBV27	CASSFSSTDTQYF	TGTGCCAGCAGTTTCTCTAGCACAGATACGCAGTATTTT
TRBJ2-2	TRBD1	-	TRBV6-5	CASSSGQAWVGELFF	TGTGCCAGCAGTTCTGGACAGGCTTGGGTCGGGGAGCTGTTTTTT
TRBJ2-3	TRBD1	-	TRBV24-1	CATSALTGTTDTQYF	TGTGCCACCAGTGCCCTGACAGGGACCACAGATACGCAGTATTTT
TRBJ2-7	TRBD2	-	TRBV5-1	CASSFGLAGYSSYEQYF	TGCGCCAGCAGCTTCGGGCTAGCGGGATACTCTTCCTACGAGCAGTACTTC
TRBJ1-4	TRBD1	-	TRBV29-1	CSVDSQGNNEKLFF	TGCAGCGTTGACTCACAGGGGAATAATGAAAAACTGTTTTTT
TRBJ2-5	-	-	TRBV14	CASSQAPLEETQYF	TGTGCCAGCAGCCAAGCCCCACTTGAAGAGACCCAGTACTTC